This record concerns one TCR beta chain sequence. Its antigen remains unidentified. This record belongs to a study of CD8+ T cells in alopecia areata. Study-level information: Dosing spanned 6 to 18 months on tofacitinib, then 6 months off drug. Study results and limitations: Higher clonality and more expanded CD8+ clones appeared in lesional than normal scalp.

The length of the CDR3 is 12 residues. V was clipped by 4 bases and J by 6 bases, with 12 bases between them. CDR1 and CDR2 (germline): GTSNPN, SVGIG (reference sequence). The sequencing template was cDNA reverse transcribed from extracted RNA. Clones were read by immunoSEQ multiplex PCR, and TCRdb kept only the in-frame ones, dropping some. The sample carries fewer than 350,000 clones, 58% recorded once. The treatment here: oral pan-JAK inhibitor, 5-10 mg twice daily. The sequence was collected from a human donor with alopecia areata. The V gene is TRBV30, the J gene TRBJ1-2; D is possibly TRBD1 (6 bases). Sequenced here: CD4+ T cells sorted from blood, sampled at week 24, from a patient treated with tofacitinib. In nucleotides, the CDR3 is TGTGCCTGGACTCAAAACAGGGATGGCTACACCTTC. This gives the protein CAWTQNRDGYTF.